The rows below give T cell receptor beta chains drawn from one sample of a study of shared clonotypes between healthy human individuals. Assay used: immunoSEQ multiplex PCR; TCRdb lists only in-frame clones, some missing. Among some 1.5 million clones listed, roughly 96% were seen once. Sample: naive CD4+ T cells sorted from blood. The receptors originated from a young man in good health. Both conserved end residues are part of each CDR3. Each record gives: J gene, V gene, clone size, D gene, CDR3 protein, CDR3 DNA. A D gene is named only where the DNA matches it firmly. Only some rows state a clone size, as once, few, many or a class for expanded clones.

>TRBJ2-7|TRBV29-1|-|-
CSVTGEAAAYEQYF
TGCAGCGTTACTGGTGAAGCGGCCGCCTACGAGCAGTACTTC
>TRBJ2-7|TRBV7-2|-|-
CASSLVVLSEQYF
TGTGCCAGCAGCTTAGTGGTACTCTCCGAGCAGTACTTC
>TRBJ1-3|TRBV6-6|-|TRBD1
CASSYEQGTGYTIYF
TGTGCCAGCAGTTACGAACAGGGGACAGGGTACACCATATATTTT
>TRBJ1-2|TRBV27|-|-
CASSLGGDGYTF
TGTGCCAGCAGTTTAGGAGGAGATGGCTACACCTTC
>TRBJ2-2|TRBV7-2|-|-
CASSARAAGELFF
TGTGCCAGCAGCGCTCGGGCCGCCGGGGAGCTGTTTTTT
>TRBJ1-2|TRBV9|-|-
CASSPNPPGRERGYTF
TGTGCCAGCAGCCCCAACCCCCCCGGCAGGGAGAGGGGCTACACCTTC
>TRBJ2-1|TRBV19|-|-
CASSPRGTYNEQFF
TGTGCCAGTAGTCCCCGGGGGACCTACAATGAGCAGTTCTTC
>TRBJ2-1|TRBV27|-|TRBD2
CASSLYTSGRGSSYNEQFF
TGTGCCAGCAGTTTATACACTAGCGGGAGAGGGAGCTCCTACAATGAGCAGTTCTTC
>TRBJ2-3|TRBV7-2|-|-
CASRIGGGRDTDTQYF
TGTGCCAGCCGAATAGGAGGGGGGCGGGACACAGATACGCAGTATTTT
>TRBJ2-1|TRBV4-2|-|-
CASSQDPRAAYNEQFF
TGTGCCAGCAGCCAAGATCCGAGGGCAGCCTACAATGAGCAGTTCTTC
>TRBJ2-7|TRBV28|-|TRBD1
CATGKRGRGNYEQYF
TGTGCCACCGGAAAAAGAGGCAGGGGGAACTACGAGCAGTACTTC
>TRBJ2-5|TRBV11-2|-|TRBD2
CASSLALAGAETQYF
TGTGCCAGCAGCTTAGCGCTAGCGGGAGCAGAGACCCAGTACTTC
>TRBJ2-6|TRBV5-4|-|-
CASSQQGTGANVLTF
TGTGCCAGCAGCCAACAGGGTACCGGGGCCAACGTCCTGACTTTC
>TRBJ1-5|TRBV5-5|-|-
CASSWTSAGNQPQHF
TGTGCCAGCAGCTGGACCTCGGCGGGCAATCAGCCCCAGCATTTT
>TRBJ2-3|TRBV11-2|once|-
CASSVRATDTQYF
TGTGCCAGCAGTGTCAGGGCCACAGATACGCAGTATTTT
>TRBJ2-7|TRBV4-1|-|TRBD1
CASSQVSTGTYEQYF
TGCGCCAGCAGCCAAGTATCGACAGGGACCTACGAGCAGTACTTC
>TRBJ2-6|TRBV5-1|-|-
CASSLGKGFGGANVLTF
TGCGCCAGCAGCTTGGGGAAGGGTTTTGGTGGGGCCAACGTCCTGACTTTC
>TRBJ1-2|TRBV28|-|-
CASSFGSRRNIGYTF
TGTGCCAGCAGTTTTGGCAGCCGGCGGAATATTGGCTACACCTTC
>TRBJ2-3|TRBV30|-|-
CAWSTGLSQYF
TGTGCCTGGAGTACCGGGCTCTCGCAGTATTTT
>TRBJ1-1|TRBV19|-|-
CASRNTGNYYWAFF
TGTGCCAGTAGGAACACAGGGAATTATTACTGGGCTTTCTTT
>TRBJ2-5|TRBV10-3|-|-
CAISEGDVETQYF
TGTGCCATCAGTGAGGGGGACGTAGAGACCCAGTACTTC
>TRBJ1-5|TRBV2|-|-
CASSGLAAGNQPQHF
TGTGCCAGCAGTGGACTGGCGGCTGGGAATCAGCCCCAGCATTTT
>TRBJ1-1|TRBV28|-|-
CASSLLRATEAFF
TGTGCCAGCAGTTTATTAAGGGCGACTGAAGCTTTCTTT
>TRBJ2-7|TRBV5-1|once|-
CASSLTLLETYEQYF
TGCGCCAGCAGCTTGACGCTCCTAGAAACCTACGAGCAGTACTTC
>TRBJ2-5|TRBV5-5|-|TRBD1
CASGDRGRWETQYF
TGTGCCAGCGGAGACAGGGGGCGCTGGGAGACCCAGTACTTC
>TRBJ2-7|TRBV25-1|-|-
CASKGVGDNYEQYF
TGTGCCAGCAAGGGTGTGGGGGATAACTACGAGCAGTACTTC
>TRBJ2-3|TRBV5-1|-|TRBD2
CASSRLTSVTDTQYF
TGCGCCAGCAGCCGTCTCACTAGCGTCACAGATACGCAGTATTTT
>TRBJ2-3|TRBV4-3|-|TRBD1
CASSRVRAGGADTQYF
TGCGCCAGCAGCCGCGTAAGGGCAGGGGGCGCAGATACGCAGTATTTT
>TRBJ2-5|TRBV6-1|-|-
CASSESGGAETQYF
TGTGCCAGCAGTGAATCGGGGGGCGCGGAGACCCAGTACTTC
>TRBJ2-7|TRBV5-3|-|TRBD2
CARSSPWRECSGQPPYEQYF
TGTGCCAGAAGCTCACCTTGGAGGGAATGTAGCGGGCAGCCCCCCTACGAGCAGTACTTC
>TRBJ2-2|TRBV6-5|-|TRBD2
CASQTGGDTGELFF
TGTGCCAGTCAAACGGGGGGTGACACCGGGGAGCTGTTTTTT
>TRBJ1-2|TRBV29-1|-|TRBD1
CSVDGTDGYTF
TGCAGCGTTGACGGGACAGATGGCTACACCTTC
>TRBJ1-5|TRBV4-1|once|-
CASSQGVFQPQHF
TGCGCCAGCAGCCAAGGTGTCTTTCAGCCCCAGCATTTT
>TRBJ2-3|TRBV29-1|-|-
CSVEPPVGTPGDTQYF
TGCAGCGTTGAACCCCCGGTCGGGACCCCGGGAGATACGCAGTATTTT
>TRBJ2-3|TRBV10-1|-|-
CASSGGRRASTDTQYF
TGCGCCAGCAGTGGGGGACGGCGTGCTAGCACAGATACGCAGTATTTT
>TRBJ2-5|TRBV7-8|-|TRBD1
CASSSPVVRVQGVGETQYF
TGTGCCAGCAGCTCCCCGGTCGTGCGTGTTCAGGGGGTGGGGGAGACCCAGTACTTC
>TRBJ2-5|TRBV18|-|-
CASSTGRGYQETQYF
TGTGCCAGCTCAACAGGGCGGGGGTACCAAGAGACCCAGTACTTC
>TRBJ2-2|TRBV11-2|-|TRBD2
CASSLARGRTSRDTGELFF
TGTGCCAGCAGCTTAGCGAGAGGTCGGACTAGTAGGGACACCGGGGAGCTGTTTTTT
>TRBJ2-7|TRBV5-1|-|TRBD1
CASSSMGQGFYEQYF
TGCGCCAGCAGCTCGATGGGACAGGGGTTCTACGAGCAGTACTTC